Listed here are 20 T cell receptor beta chains from one sample, sequenced in a study of blood T cell repertoires in COVID-19. Some clones are missing from TCRdb's copy, which holds only in-frame ones; the method was immunoSEQ multiplex PCR. The table has over 85,000 clones, about 90% seen once; the top ten hold approximately 5%. The sample consisted of peripheral blood. Receptors were obtained from a human donor in a cohort sampled during active COVID-19.

The chain joins TRBV5-4 to TRBJ2-5, with 12 bases fitting TRBD2. The CDR3 totals 16 residues. Germline CDR1 SGHNT, CDR2 YYREEE (reference sequence). V shed 4 bases, J shed 1 base, and the junction held 5 bases outside the gene matches. CDR3 residues: CASSRALAGGQETQYF. The DNA of the CDR3 is TGTGCCAGCAGCCGGGCACTAGCGGGGGGCCAAGAGACCCAGTACTTC.

This chain connects TRBV19 to TRBJ2-3; D call uncertain. The germline V and J ends were trimmed by 6 bases and 3 bases, with 10 bases remaining between them. Germline lookup yields CDR1 LNHDA and CDR2 SQIVND (reference sequence). The length of the CDR3 is 13 residues. The CDR3 here is CASSPGNTDTQYF. The CDR3 DNA sequence: TGTGCCAGTAGCCCGGGTAATACAGATACGCAGTATTTT.

The chain employs TRBV5-1 and TRBJ2-7; possibly TRBD1 for D (5 bases). Trimming left V 5 bases short and J 6 bases short, with 15 bases between. The germline gives CDR1 SGHRS, CDR2 YFSETQ. This CDR3 comprises 13 residues. The CDR3, as DNA: TGCGCCAGCAGAGCAGGGCCGTTCGGCGAGCAGTACTTC. Translating it yields CASRAGPFGEQYF.

V is TRBV3-1 (or the pseudogene TRBV3-2) and J is TRBJ1-1; 10 positions agree with TRBD1. The germline V gene encodes CDR1 LGHDT and CDR2 YNNKEL (reference sequence). The ends lost 5 bases at V and 4 bases at J; junction bases unmatched: 13. CDR3 length: 17 residues. The DNA of the CDR3 is TGTGCCAGCAGCGATTCCGGGACAGGGGTCCTCCCCACTGAAGCTTTCTTT. Its protein product is CASSDSGTGVLPTEAFF.

The count of this clone is one. The V gene is TRBV5-4, the J gene TRBJ2-1; D gene unclear. From germline, CDR1 is SGHNT and CDR2 YYREEE (reference sequence). V gave up 5 bases and J gave up 5 bases, with 11 bases separating them. The CDR3 length is 13 residues. The CDR3 protein is CASSTPFNNEQFF. As DNA, the CDR3 is TGTGCCAGCAGTACTCCTTTCAACAATGAGCAGTTCTTC.

This rearrangement joins TRBV7-3 to TRBJ2-1; 13 bases align to TRBD2. The CDR3 extends over 15 amino acids. Germline assignment: CDR1 SGHTA and CDR2 FQGTGA. V shed 5 bases and J 2 bases; nucleotides not matched to a gene: 0. The CDR3 loop reads CASSTSGGAYNEQFF. CDR3 nucleotides: TGTGCCAGCAGCACTAGCGGGGGGGCCTACAATGAGCAGTTCTTC.

The chain uses TRBV28 and TRBJ1-3; no clear D gene. Trimming removed 6 bases from V and 0 bases from J, with 6 bases in between. CDR1 is MDHEN and CDR2 is SYDVKM in the germline V gene. CDR3 length: 13 amino acids. CDR3 residues: CASSGNSGNTIYF. The DNA for the CDR3 is TGTGCCAGCAGCGGTAACTCTGGAAACACCATATATTTT.

This chain links TRBV18 with TRBJ1-2, with 8 nucleotides matching TRBD1. Germline CDR1 reads KGHSH; CDR2 reads LQKENI. Trimming at V came to 2 bases and at J to 5 bases, leaving 4 bases not matched to a gene. CDR3 length: 14 amino acids. The CDR3 protein is CASSPGDRPYGYTF. CDR3 coding DNA: TGTGCCAGCTCACCAGGGGACAGGCCTTATGGCTACACCTTC.

This clone was recorded once. The V gene is TRBV5-1, the J gene TRBJ1-4, with D tentatively TRBD1 (6 bases). The V gene's germline CDR1 is SGHRS and CDR2 YFSETQ. The CDR3 covers 17 residues. With 4 bases removed from V and 7 bases from J, the gap between germline ends came to 23 bases. CDR3 DNA: TGCGCCAGCAGCCCGAACCCTACAGGGAGAAGAGTTGAAAAACTGTTTTTT. Its protein is CASSPNPTGRRVEKLFF.

The rearrangement uses TRBV25-1 and TRBJ1-1; the D gene is possibly TRBD1 (6 bases). In germline, CDR1 is MGHDK, CDR2 SYGVNS. The CDR3 is made up of 14 amino acids. V was shortened by 2 bases and J by 5 bases, with 12 bases between the two germline ends. CDR3 in DNA: TGTGCCAGCAGTGAAAACAGGGACGGGACTGAAGCTTTCTTT. This encodes CASSENRDGTEAFF.

V gene TRBV6-2 or TRBV6-3 combines with J gene TRBJ1-5; D not certain. The germline V gene has CDR1 MNHEY and CDR2 SVGEGT. The CDR3 loop spans 18 amino acids. Trimming removed 2 bases at V and 2 bases at J, with 19 bases between. The CDR3 sequence is CASSYALIRPGGNQPQHF. In DNA, the CDR3 is TGTGCCAGCAGTTACGCCCTTATTCGGCCCGGGGGCAATCAGCCCCAGCATTTT.

CDR3: CASSQILGGNTEAFF. The CDR3 DNA is TGTGCCAGCAGCCAAATCCTGGGGGGTAACACTGAAGCTTTCTTT. The V gene is TRBV3-1 (or the pseudogene TRBV3-2), the J gene TRBJ1-1, with D tentatively TRBD1 (5 bases). The V gene lost 2 bases and the J gene lost 2 bases, with 12 bases spanning the gap. Germline V gene sequence: CDR1 LGHDT, CDR2 YNNKEL (reference sequence). The CDR3 runs 15 residues.

This clone has more than one count but fewer than ten. The V gene is TRBV10-1, the J gene TRBJ1-1; no clear D gene. CDR3 length equals 15 residues. Germline V gene lookup returns CDR1 WNHNN and CDR2 SYGVQD (reference sequence). Trimming stripped 8 bases from V and 0 bases from J, with 16 bases between. The CDR3 sequence: CASSPWAGMNTEAFF. CDR3 nucleotides: TGCGCCAGCTCCCCCTGGGCGGGGATGAACACTGAAGCTTTCTTT.

J is TRBJ1-6 and V is TRBV11-2; 7 nucleotides match TRBD1. V gave up 3 bases and J gave up 8 bases; unmatched junction bases: 7. This CDR3 spans 15 amino acids. CDR1 is SGHAT, CDR2 FQNNGV, per germline. The CDR3 coding sequence is TGTGCCAGCAGCTTCCAGGGGGAAACGGATTCACCCCTCCACTTT. Protein sequence: CASSFQGETDSPLHF.

This clone occurred a few times. A junction end diverges from the germline sequence, so it may reflect a read error. The chain has TRBV7-9 and TRBJ2-5, with 7 bases lining up with TRBD1. This CDR3 is built from 17 residues. In germline, CDR1 is SEHNR, CDR2 FQNEAQ (reference sequence). The CDR3 loop is CASSSRSGRGNQETQYF. In DNA, the CDR3 is TGTGCCAGCAGCTCTAGAAGCGGCAGGGGGAACCAGGAGACCCAGTACTTC.

CDR3 region: CASSFGGVGTEAFF. The DNA of the CDR3 is TGTGCCAGCAGCTTCGGGGGAGTGGGGACTGAAGCTTTCTTT. The chain employs TRBV7-3 and TRBJ1-1; possibly TRBD1 for D (5 bases). The germline V and J ends were trimmed by 3 bases and 5 bases, with 13 bases remaining between them. CDR1 and CDR2 (germline): SGHTA, FQGTGA. There are 14 residues in the CDR3.

CDR3 sequence (DNA): TGTGCCAGCAGCTTAACTGGCCAGGCGACAGCGACCCAGTACTTC. Its protein product is CASSLTGQATATQYF. The chain links TRBV7-3 to TRBJ2-5, with D maybe TRBD1 (5 bases). This CDR3 contains 15 residues. The V end was cut by 0 bases, the J end by 7 bases, with 15 bases between. Germline CDR1 SGHTA, CDR2 FQGTGA.

The chain carries TRBV7-2 and TRBJ2-5; D gene uncertain. This CDR3 has 11 amino acids. Germline V gives CDR1 SGHTA, CDR2 FQGNSA. The V and J ends lost 4 bases and 5 bases respectively, with 5 bases between them. CDR3 residues: CASSSVETQYF. The CDR3 nucleotides are TGTGCCAGCAGCTCGGTGGAGACCCAGTACTTC.

The rearrangement links TRBV30 to TRBJ2-7; 9 nucleotides match TRBD1. Germline loops: CDR1 GTSNPN, CDR2 SVGIG (reference sequence). The CDR3 is 13 amino acids. V was pared by 5 bases and J by 5 bases, with 7 bases of the junction left unmatched. CDR3 amino acids: CAWRTGGLDEQYF. The CDR3 bases are TGTGCCTGGCGTACAGGGGGCCTCGACGAGCAGTACTTC.

The CDR3 loop is CASMGQGFNEQFF. For the CDR3, the DNA is TGCGCCAGCATGGGGCAGGGGTTCAATGAGCAGTTCTTC. The chain has TRBV5-1 and TRBJ2-1, with a possible D match to TRBD1 (6 bases). The CDR3 sequence is 13 residues long. Trimming took off 6 bases at V and 6 bases at J, with 13 bases between the two ends. From germline, CDR1 is SGHRS and CDR2 YFSETQ.